This T cell receptor (beta chain) was sequenced in a study of T cell responses to AZD1222 COVID-19 vaccine. The repertoire was sequenced with immunoSEQ multiplex PCR; TCRdb's copy has only in-frame clones and lacks some. The table shows 89,000 or so clones, with approximately 90% occurring only once. Germline CDR1 reads MNHEY; CDR2 reads SMNVEV (reference sequence). Trimming removed 1 base at V and 4 bases at J, with 7 bases between. CDR3 size: 13 residues. About this clone: This same CDR3 is encoded by further DNA sequences in the sample.

The chain uses TRBV27 and TRBJ2-5; weak D call: TRBD1 (5 bases). The receptor's source is an adult who received the AZD1222 COVID-19 vaccine. The sequenced sample was peripheral blood, obtained 28 days after the second AZD1222 dose. In nucleotides, the CDR3 is TGTGCCAGCAGTTTATGGGGCGGAGAGACCCAGTACTTC. Its protein product is CASSLWGGETQYF.